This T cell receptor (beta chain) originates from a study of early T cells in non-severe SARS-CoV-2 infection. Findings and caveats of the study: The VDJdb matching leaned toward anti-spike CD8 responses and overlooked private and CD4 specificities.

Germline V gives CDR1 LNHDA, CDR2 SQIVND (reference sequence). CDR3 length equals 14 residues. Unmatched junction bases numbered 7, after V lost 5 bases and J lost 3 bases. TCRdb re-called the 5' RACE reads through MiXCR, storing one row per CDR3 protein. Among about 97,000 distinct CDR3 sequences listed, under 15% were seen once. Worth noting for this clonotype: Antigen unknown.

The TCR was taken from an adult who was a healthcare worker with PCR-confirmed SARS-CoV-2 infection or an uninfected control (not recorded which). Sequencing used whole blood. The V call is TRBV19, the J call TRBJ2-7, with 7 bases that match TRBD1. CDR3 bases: TGTGCCAGTAGTGTACAGGGGACCAGCTACGAGCAGTACTTC. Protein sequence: CASSVQGTSYEQYF.